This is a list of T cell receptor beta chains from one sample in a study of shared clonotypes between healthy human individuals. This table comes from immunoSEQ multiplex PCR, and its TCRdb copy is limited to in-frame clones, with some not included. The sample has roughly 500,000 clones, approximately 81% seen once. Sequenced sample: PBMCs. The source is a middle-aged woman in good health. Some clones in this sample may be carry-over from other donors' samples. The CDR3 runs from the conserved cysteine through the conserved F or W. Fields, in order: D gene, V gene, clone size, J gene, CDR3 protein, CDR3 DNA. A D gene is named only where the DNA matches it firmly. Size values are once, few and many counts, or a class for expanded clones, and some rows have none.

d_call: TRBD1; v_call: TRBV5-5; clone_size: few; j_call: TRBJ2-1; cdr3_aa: CASSSPDRGHNEQFF; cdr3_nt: TGTGCCAGCAGCTCCCCGGACAGGGGGCACAATGAGCAGTTCTTC
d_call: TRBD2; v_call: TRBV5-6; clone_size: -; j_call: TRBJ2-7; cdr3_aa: CASSLFSGTGVYEQYF; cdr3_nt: TGTGCCAGCAGCTTGTTTAGCGGGACGGGAGTTTACGAGCAGTACTTC
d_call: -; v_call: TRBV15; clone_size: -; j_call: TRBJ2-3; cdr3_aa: CATSRDGRPGDDTQYF; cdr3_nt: TGTGCCACCAGCAGAGACGGACGGCCCGGTGACGATACGCAGTATTTT
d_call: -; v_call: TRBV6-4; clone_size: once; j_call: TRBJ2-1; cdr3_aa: CASSDGTGTSDEQFF; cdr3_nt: TGTGCCAGCAGTGACGGGACAGGGACTAGCGATGAGCAGTTCTTC
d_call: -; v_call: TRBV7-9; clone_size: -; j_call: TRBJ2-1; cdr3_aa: CASSHIALGKGGTDNEQFF; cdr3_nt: TGTGCCAGCAGCCACATAGCGCTAGGAAAAGGGGGGACGGACAATGAGCAGTTCTTC
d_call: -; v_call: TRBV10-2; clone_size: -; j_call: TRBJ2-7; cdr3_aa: CASSASSYEQYF; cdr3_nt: TGCGCCAGCAGTGCGAGTTCCTACGAGCAGTACTTC
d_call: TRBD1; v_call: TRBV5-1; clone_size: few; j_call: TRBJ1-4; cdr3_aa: CASSLVTGGPEKLFF; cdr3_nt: TGCGCCAGCAGCTTGGTGACAGGGGGCCCTGAAAAACTGTTTTTT
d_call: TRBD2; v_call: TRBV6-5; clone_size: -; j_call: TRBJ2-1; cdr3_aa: CASKRNVAGNNEQFF; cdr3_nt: TGTGCCAGCAAGAGGAATGTAGCGGGTAACAATGAGCAGTTCTTC
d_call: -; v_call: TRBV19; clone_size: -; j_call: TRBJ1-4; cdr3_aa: CASSIGGQPNEKLFF; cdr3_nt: TGTGCCAGTAGTATCGGTGGACAGCCTAATGAAAAACTGTTTTTT
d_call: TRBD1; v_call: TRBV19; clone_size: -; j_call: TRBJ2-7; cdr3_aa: CASSVGQGIEEQYF; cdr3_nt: TGTGCCAGTAGTGTCGGACAGGGTATAGAGGAGCAGTACTTC